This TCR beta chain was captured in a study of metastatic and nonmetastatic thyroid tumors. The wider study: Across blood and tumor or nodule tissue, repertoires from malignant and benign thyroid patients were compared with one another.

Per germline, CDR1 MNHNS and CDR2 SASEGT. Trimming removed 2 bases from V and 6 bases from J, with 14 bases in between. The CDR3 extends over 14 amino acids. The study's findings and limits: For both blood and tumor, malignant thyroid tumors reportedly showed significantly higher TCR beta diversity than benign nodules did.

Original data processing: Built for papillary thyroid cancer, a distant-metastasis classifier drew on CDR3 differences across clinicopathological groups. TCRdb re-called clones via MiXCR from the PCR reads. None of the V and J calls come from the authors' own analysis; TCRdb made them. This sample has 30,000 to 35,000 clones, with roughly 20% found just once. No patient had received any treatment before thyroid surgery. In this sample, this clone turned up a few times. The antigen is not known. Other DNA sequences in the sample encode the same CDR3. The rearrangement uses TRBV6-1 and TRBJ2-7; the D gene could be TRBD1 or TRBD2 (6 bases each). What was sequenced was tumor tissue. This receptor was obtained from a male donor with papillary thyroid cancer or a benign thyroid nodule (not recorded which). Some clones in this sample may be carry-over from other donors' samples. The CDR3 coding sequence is TGTGCCAGCAGTGAATGGGGGGCTCGTCTCGAGCAGTACTTC. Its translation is CASSEWGARLEQYF.